This T cell receptor beta chain was recorded in a study of cytomegalovirus exposure and HLA in healthy donors. This clone was seen only a few times. Its antigen is not identified. Both 60 Vbeta primers and 13 Jbeta primers went into the PCR. Libraries were prepared by immunoSEQ multiplex PCR; TCRdb keeps only in-frame clonotypes and omits some of them. The sample has more than 110,000 clones, roughly 10% seen once. V gave up 4 bases and J gave up 4 bases, with 11 bases separating them. CDR1 is GTSNPN and CDR2 is SVGIG in the germline V gene (reference sequence). CDR3 size: 12 residues. Findings and limits, study-wide: Most CMV-associated TCR beta chains appeared HLA-restricted in a later analysis.

The source material was PBMCs. The clonotype originates from a man between 45 and 60 years old in good health and CMV-seronegative. The chain couples TRBV30 to TRBJ2-7; D is possibly TRBD2 (6 bases). The CDR3 nucleotides are TGTGCCTGGAACGCGGGAAAATACGAGCAGTACTTC. It specifies CAWNAGKYEQYF. Using reference TRBV30 and TRBJ2-7 for the parts outside the CDR3, the full variable domain is SQTIHQWPATLVQPVGSPLSLECTVEGTSNPNLYWYRQAAGRGLQLLFYSVGIGQISSEVPQNLSASRPQDRQFILSSKKLLLSDSGFYLCAWNAGKYEQYFGPGTRLTVT.